One and the same sample provided the 25 T cell receptor beta chains below, sequenced in a study of blood T cell repertoires in COVID-19. The assay was immunoSEQ multiplex PCR, and TCRdb's table has in-frame clones only and misses some. The repertoire holds about 480,000 clones, with more than 75% as singletons. The sequenced material came from PBMCs or T cells enriched from blood (not recorded which). These receptors all stem from a woman aged 40 to 55 who had recovered from COVID-19.

This chain uses TRBV6-2 or TRBV6-3 with TRBJ1-2; perhaps TRBD1 as D (6 bases). Germline V gene data show CDR1 as MNHEY and CDR2 as SVGEGT. Deletions cut 2 bases from V and 4 bases from J, with 11 bases between. CDR3 size: 14 residues. CDR3 DNA: TGTGCCAGCAGTTACAAACAGGGTGGCTATGGCTACACCTTC. This sequence encodes CASSYKQGGYGYTF.

This chain links TRBV6-1 with TRBJ2-5, with TRBD1 matching 10 bases. Per germline, CDR1 MNHNS and CDR2 SASEGT. The CDR3 is made up of 18 amino acids. Trimming at V came to 4 bases and at J to 5 bases, leaving 16 bases not matched to a gene. In nucleotides, the CDR3 is TGTGCCAGCAGTGCTACCCCAGAACCGGGACAGGGGTCGGAGACCCAGTACTTC. It codes for CASSATPEPGQGSETQYF.

This rearrangement joins TRBV14 to TRBJ1-2, with 8 bases matching TRBD1. Trimming took 4 bases from V and 4 from J; bases not matched to a gene: 5. This CDR3 is built from 14 residues. Germline CDR1 reads SGHDN; CDR2 reads FVKESK. In DNA form, the CDR3 reads TGTGCCAGCAGCCCCGGACAGGGAAGCTATGGCTACACCTTC. Its protein product is CASSPGQGSYGYTF.

For this clone: Within the sample, other DNA sequences also encode this same CDR3. The chain links TRBV18 to TRBJ1-1, with D uncertain. Trimming pared 1 base from V and 0 bases from J, leaving 6 bases between. Germline lookup yields CDR1 KGHSH and CDR2 LQKENI. The CDR3 is 14 amino acids. The CDR3, as DNA: TGTGCCAGCTCACCACAGAGTATGAACACTGAAGCTTTCTTT. It encodes CASSPQSMNTEAFF.

This clone was seen a few times. V is TRBV3-1 (or the pseudogene TRBV3-2) and J is TRBJ2-1; TRBD2 aligns across 12 bases. With 5 bases clipped from V and 7 bases from J, the junction kept 9 bases outside the gene matches. This CDR3 region has 16 residues. CDR1 LGHDT and CDR2 YNNKEL come from the germline V gene (reference sequence). CDR3 sequence (DNA): TGTGCCAGCAGCGAGGGAGGGCTAGCGGGAGGGAATGAGCAGTTCTTC. This translates into CASSEGGLAGGNEQFF.

The rearrangement uses TRBV4-2 and TRBJ1-5; maybe TRBD1 (5 bases). The germline gives CDR1 LGHNA, CDR2 YNFKEQ. With 3 bases removed from V and 5 bases from J, the gap between germline ends came to 14 bases. The CDR3 contains 15 residues. The CDR3 DNA is TGTGCCAGCAGCCAGACGGGGGGGTCCGATCAGCCCCAGCATTTT. Translation: CASSQTGGSDQPQHF.

The J gene is TRBJ1-1, the V gene TRBV4-3; maybe TRBD1 (6 bases). The germline CDR1 and CDR2 sequences are LGHNA and YSLEER. V gave up 2 bases and J gave up 3 bases, with 10 bases separating them. The CDR3 sequence is 14 residues long. The CDR3 loop is CASSQQGPDTEAFF. The CDR3 bases are TGCGCCAGCAGCCAACAGGGGCCTGACACTGAAGCTTTCTTT.

This clone was recorded only once. This sequence joins TRBV7-9 and TRBJ2-7, with 8 bases fitting TRBD1. CDR1 is SEHNR, CDR2 FQNEAQ, per germline (reference sequence). Unmatched junction bases numbered 13, after V lost 8 bases and J lost 1 base. CDR3 length equals 16 residues. The CDR3 DNA reads TGTGCCAGCTCCCCCCCAGGGACAGGCAGTTCCTACGAGCAGTACTTC. This codes for CASSPPGTGSSYEQYF.

The V call is TRBV30, the J call TRBJ1-2, with D possibly matching TRBD1 (6 bases). The CDR3 consists of 15 residues. Germline-derived CDR1 and CDR2 are GTSNPN and SVGIG (reference sequence). V was pared by 0 bases and J by 0 bases, with 11 bases between. CDR3 nucleotide sequence: TGTGCCTGGAGTGTAGAGACAGGTGCTAACTATGGCTACACCTTC. Translation: CAWSVETGANYGYTF.

The V call is TRBV11-3, the J call TRBJ2-7, with D hard to call. The CDR3 spans 15 residues. The V gene lost 5 bases and the J gene lost 0 bases, with 14 bases spanning the gap. The germline gives CDR1 SGHNT, CDR2 YENEEA. Here the CDR3 DNA reads TGTGCCAGCAGCCAAGAAGGCGGCAGCTCCTACGAGCAGTACTTC. It yields the protein CASSQEGGSSYEQYF.

This clone was recorded once. CDR3 bases: TGTGCCAGCAGCACCAGGACTAGCGGGAGATACGAGCAGTACTTC. As protein: CASSTRTSGRYEQYF. The chain couples TRBV11-3 to TRBJ2-7, with 13 bases lining up with TRBD2. In germline, CDR1 is SGHNT, CDR2 YENEEA. The CDR3 contains 15 residues. V lost 5 bases, J lost 4 bases, and 5 bases stayed unmatched.

The rearrangement links TRBV29-1 to TRBJ2-3; possible D gene TRBD2, 6 bases. Trimming shortened V by 6 bases and J by 4 bases, and 20 bases separated the two germline ends. The CDR3 extends over 15 amino acids. CDR1 is SQVTM and CDR2 is ANQGSEA in the germline V gene. CDR3 region: CSVDGGAGSPDTQYF. In DNA, the CDR3 is TGCAGCGTCGATGGAGGGGCAGGGAGCCCAGATACGCAGTATTTT.

The chain carries TRBV27 and TRBJ1-4, with 7 bases that match TRBD1. CDR3 length: 17 amino acids. CDR1 and CDR2 (germline): MNHEY, SMNVEV (reference sequence). Trimming removed 6 bases from V and 0 bases from J; junction bases left unmatched: 10. CDR3: CASSPLRTGATNEKLFF. The CDR3 nucleotides are TGTGCCAGCAGCCCGCTAAGGACAGGAGCAACTAATGAAAAACTGTTTTTT.

The chain recombines TRBV7-7 with TRBJ2-1, with 7 bases aligning to TRBD1. Trimming cost V 5 bases and J 0 bases; bases outside gene matches: 7. CDR3 length equals 16 residues. Germline V lookup: CDR1 SSHAT, CDR2 FNYEAQ (reference sequence). The chain's CDR3 is CASSRTRDSSYNEQFF. The CDR3, as DNA: TGTGCCAGCAGCCGCACGAGGGACAGCTCCTACAATGAGCAGTTCTTC.

The chain uses TRBV18 and TRBJ2-1; TRBD2 aligns across 13 bases. Germline-derived CDR1 and CDR2 are KGHSH and LQKENI. This CDR3 comprises 17 residues. The V gene end was trimmed by 6 bases and the J gene end by 0 bases; junction bases not matched to a gene: 5. The CDR3 sequence: CASSLTSGRVSYNEQFF. The DNA of the CDR3 is TGTGCCAGCTCTCTAACTAGCGGGAGGGTCTCCTACAATGAGCAGTTCTTC. The whole variable domain, remainder taken from reference TRBV18 and TRBJ2-1, is NAGVMQNPRHLVRRRGQEARLRCSPMKGHSHVYWYRQLPEEGLKFMVYLQKENIIDESGMPKERFSAEFPKEGPSILRIQQVVRGDSAAYFCASSLTSGRVSYNEQFFGPGTRLTVL.

The table lists this clone with a few counts. The chain employs TRBV7-2 and TRBJ1-1; unclear D gene. V shed 5 bases and J shed 4 bases, with 17 bases lying between them. The CDR3 loop spans 15 amino acids. Germline V gene sequence: CDR1 SGHTA, CDR2 FQGNSA. The CDR3 reads CASSRVGDFSTEAFF. CDR3 in DNA: TGTGCCAGCAGCCGGGTCGGCGATTTCTCCACTGAAGCTTTCTTT.

The chain has TRBV7-8 and TRBJ2-7, with D perhaps TRBD1 (6 bases). Germline CDR1 and CDR2: SGHVS and FQNEAQ. V was cut by 5 bases and J by 3 bases, with 11 bases left in between. This CDR3 spans 13 amino acids. The CDR3 region is CASSPGQNYEQYF. Here the CDR3 DNA reads TGTGCCAGCAGCCCCGGACAGAACTACGAGCAGTACTTC.

V is TRBV19 and J is TRBJ2-5; 7 bases are a match to TRBD2. The junction had 12 bases not matched to a gene; V was cut back by 7 bases and J by 4 bases. Germline CDR1 is LNHDA and CDR2 is SQIVND (reference sequence). CDR3 size: 15 residues. For the CDR3, the DNA is TGTGCCAGTAAGCCCGGACTAGGAAGTACAGAGACCCAGTACTTC. Amino acids: CASKPGLGSTETQYF.

V usage is TRBV6-5 and J usage is TRBJ2-2; 7 bases are shared with TRBD1. CDR1 and CDR2 from the germline V gene are MNHEY and SVGAGI. V dropped 7 bases and J dropped 5; count of bases not matched to a gene: 4. CDR3 length equals 13 residues. The CDR3 protein is CASIRQGTGELFF. The CDR3 nucleotides read TGTGCCAGCATCAGACAGGGTACCGGGGAGCTGTTTTTT.

For this clone: Other DNA sequences in this specimen translate into the identical CDR3. The chain joins TRBV30 to TRBJ2-7; D possibly corresponds to TRBD1 (5 bases). Trimming took off 0 bases at V and 3 bases at J, with 9 bases between the two ends. Germline assignment: CDR1 GTSNPN and CDR2 SVGIG (reference sequence). The CDR3 has 13 residues. The DNA for the CDR3 is TGTGCCTGGAGTGTCGGGCAGGGCTACGAGCAGTACTTC. Residues: CAWSVGQGYEQYF.

This chain links TRBV9 with TRBJ2-5; 7 positions agree with TRBD2. J lost 4 bases, V lost 3 bases, and 9 bases had no gene match. Germline lookup yields CDR1 SGDLS and CDR2 YYNGEE. The CDR3 runs to 15 residues. Here the CDR3 reads CASSGMGLSSETQYF. CDR3 DNA: TGTGCCAGCAGCGGGATGGGACTATCATCAGAGACCCAGTACTTC. The whole variable domain, filled in from reference TRBV9 and TRBJ2-5, reads DSGVTQTPKHLITATGQRVTLRCSPRSGDLSVYWYQQSLDQGLQFLIQYYNGEERAKGNILERFSAQQFPDLHSELNLSSLELGDSALYFCASSGMGLSSETQYFGPGTRLLVL.

J is TRBJ1-2 and V is TRBV28; 9 positions match TRBD1. Looked up from germline, CDR1 is MDHEN and CDR2 is SYDVKM. This CDR3 comprises 16 residues. V lost 8 bases and J lost 0; bases outside the gene matches: 10. CDR3 sequence (DNA): TGTGCCAGCCCGATTCTGGGGGACAGGGCTAACTATGGCTACACCTTC. It specifies CASPILGDRANYGYTF.

This clone was detected only a few times. The V gene is TRBV11-1, the J gene TRBJ2-5; D possibly corresponds to TRBD1 (6 bases). This CDR3 has 13 amino acids. V was trimmed by 2 bases and J by 5 bases, leaving 9 bases between them. In germline, CDR1 is SGHAT, CDR2 FQDESV (reference sequence). The CDR3 is CASSLYREETQYF. The CDR3 nucleotides are TGTGCCAGCAGCTTATACAGGGAGGAGACCCAGTACTTC.

V usage is TRBV4-3 and J usage is TRBJ1-1; 8 bases are a match to TRBD1. This CDR3 is 14 amino acids long. Per germline, CDR1 LGHNA and CDR2 YSLEER. The ends lost 3 bases at V and 3 bases at J; junction bases unmatched: 3. The CDR3 coding sequence is TGCGCCAGCAGCCACCAACAGGGGGACACTGAAGCTTTCTTT. Translating it yields CASSHQQGDTEAFF.

The V call is TRBV10-1, the J call TRBJ2-3; 7 bases are a match to TRBD1. Germline V gives CDR1 WNHNN, CDR2 SYGVQD (reference sequence). This CDR3 comprises 15 residues. V lost 4 bases and J lost 2; bases outside the gene matches: 6. For the CDR3, the DNA is TGCGCCAGCAGTGGCGGCAGGGGGACCACAGATACGCAGTATTTT. This encodes CASSGGRGTTDTQYF.